This note documents a single TCR beta chain sequence. Antigen: not known. Distinct nucleotide sequences in the sample also encode this CDR3. The donors gave bone marrow, and they were healthy. These data come from a study of cytomegalovirus exposure and HLA in healthy donors. Looking at the study overall: Prior work identified more than 90 million unique TCR beta sequences in 190 million or so T cells. Study-level results: In an earlier analysis, most TCR beta V segments were productive about 87% or about 30% of the time.

The PCR ran on 60 Vbeta and 13 Jbeta primers. Profiling relied on immunoSEQ multiplex PCR, and the TCRdb table lists in-frame clones only, not all of them. Of about 95,000 clones in the sample, 65% to 80% were seen once. CDR1 is SNHLY, CDR2 FYNNEI, per germline. CDR3 size: 13 residues. Trimming at V came to 5 bases and at J to 8 bases, leaving 7 bases not matched to a gene. Source material: PBMCs. This chain links TRBV2 with TRBJ1-2, with 8 bases aligning to TRBD1. The sequence was collected from a woman aged 50 to 60 in good health and CMV-seropositive. CDR3 bases: TGTGCCAGCAGTCCAGACAGGGGAGGGGGCTACACCTTC. Amino acids: CASSPDRGGGYTF.